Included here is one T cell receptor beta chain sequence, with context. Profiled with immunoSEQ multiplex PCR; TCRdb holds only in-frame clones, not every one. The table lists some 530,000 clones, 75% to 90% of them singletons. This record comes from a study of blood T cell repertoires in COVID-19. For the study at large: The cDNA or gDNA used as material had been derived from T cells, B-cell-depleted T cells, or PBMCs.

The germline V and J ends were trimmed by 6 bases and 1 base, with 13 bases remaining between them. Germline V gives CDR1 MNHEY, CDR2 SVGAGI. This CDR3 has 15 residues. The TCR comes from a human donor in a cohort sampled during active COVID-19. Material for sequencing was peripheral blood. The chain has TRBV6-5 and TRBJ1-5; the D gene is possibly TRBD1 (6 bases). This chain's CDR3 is CASRSGQLSNQPQHF. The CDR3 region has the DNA TGTGCCAGCAGATCCGGACAGTTGAGCAATCAGCCCCAGCATTTT.